These 13 T cell receptor beta chains came from one sample sequenced in a study of CD8 T cells in Susac syndrome (dated by TCRdb to the late 2010s). The library was built by means of the immunoSEQ multiplex PCR assay. RNA was extracted with the RNeasy kit and roughly 0.45 to 1 ug was reverse transcribed using random hexamers. The public reads were run again by TCRdb, first through fastp at Q25 and then through MiXCR, and only productive beta chains were kept. Identical CDR3 protein sequences are pooled into one entry, listed with their most common genes and DNA. For this sample the table gives fewer than 350,000 distinct CDR3 sequences, of which almost 85% were detected only once. Of the sample, 0.21% falls within the top ten clones. Material for sequencing was CD8+ T cells from PBMCs. All receptors derive from a human donor with multiple sclerosis.

The chain is built from TRBV12-2 and TRBJ2-1; the D call in the table, TRBD2, was not verified against the DNA. TRBV12-2 is designated a pseudogene. The CDR3 totals 16 residues. The CDR3, as DNA: TGTGCAAGTCGCCCCGGACTAGCGGGAGTAGTCAATGAGCAGTTCTTC. Translation: CASRPGLAGVVNEQFF.

The CDR3 coding sequence is TGTGCCATCAGAGCCGAGACAGTCTACAATCAGCCCCAGCATTTT. This translates into CAIRAETVYNQPQHF. The V call is TRBV28, the J call TRBJ1-5; a weak D match, TRBD1 (5 bases). The CDR3 covers 15 residues. Trimming pared 10 bases from V and 3 bases from J, leaving 19 bases between. Germline CDR1 MDHEN, CDR2 SYDVKM.

The J gene is TRBJ1-2, the V gene TRBV12-3 or TRBV12-4; 8 bases map to TRBD1. Trimming took 6 bases from V and 7 from J; bases not matched to a gene: 7. The CDR3 has 13 amino acids. The CDR3 DNA reads as TGTGCCAGCAGCCGACAGGGGCAAGTTGGCTACACCTTC. This gives the protein CASSRQGQVGYTF.

The rearrangement uses TRBV7-9 and TRBJ1-1; the match to TRBD1 covers 7 bases. The germline V gene encodes CDR1 SEHNR and CDR2 FQNEAQ (reference sequence). V was pared by 6 bases and J by 4 bases, with 5 bases of the junction left unmatched. CDR3 length equals 13 residues. For the CDR3, the DNA is TGTGCCAGCAGTTTACCAGGGGGCACTGAAGCTTTCTTT. Its protein product is CASSLPGGTEAFF.

This chain links TRBV12-5 with TRBJ1-2, with a weak D call TRBD1 (5 bases). V dropped 5 bases and J dropped 8 bases, with 15 bases sitting between them. Germline V lookup: CDR1 LGHNT, CDR2 FRNRAP. The CDR3 is 13 residues long. The CDR3 coding sequence is TGTGCTAGTGGTCTCGGGACGGCTAGCGGCTACACCTTC. Translating gives CASGLGTASGYTF. The full variable domain, with the rest looked up from reference TRBV12-5 and TRBJ1-2, is DARVTQTPRHKVTEMGQEVTMRCQPILGHNTVFWYRQTMMQGLELLAYFRNRAPLDDSGMPKDRFSAEMPDATLATLKIQPSEPRDSAVYFCASGLGTASGYTFGSGTRLTVV.

The V call is TRBV5-4, the J call TRBJ2-1; 7 nucleotides align to TRBD2. Germline V gene data show CDR1 as SGHNT and CDR2 as YYREEE (reference sequence). V lost 3 bases, J lost 2 bases, and 5 bases stayed unmatched. The CDR3 runs 15 residues. CDR3 sequence reads: CASSSGEGPYNEQFF. The CDR3 nucleotides read TGTGCCAGCAGCTCGGGGGAGGGACCCTACAATGAGCAGTTCTTC.

The rearrangement links TRBV4-3 to TRBJ1-1, with 11 positions matching TRBD1. V shed 0 bases, J shed 3 bases, and the junction held 6 bases outside the gene matches. Germline-derived CDR1 and CDR2 are LGHNA and YSLEER. CDR3 length: 17 amino acids. CDR3 residues: CASSQDGGDRGYTEAFF. The CDR3 coding sequence is TGCGCCAGCAGCCAAGACGGTGGGGACAGGGGGTACACTGAAGCTTTCTTT.

The rearrangement joins TRBV28 to TRBJ2-6; D is unclear. This CDR3 region has 15 residues. Per the germline V gene, CDR1 is MDHEN and CDR2 is SYDVKM. V was cut by 2 bases and J by 0 bases, with 5 bases left in between. CDR3 bases: TGTGCCAGCAGTTTAAAGAACTCTGGGGCCAACGTCCTGACTTTC. It codes for CASSLKNSGANVLTF.

The chain recombines TRBV4-3 with TRBJ2-7, with TRBD2 matching 9 bases. After removal of 4 bases from V and 4 bases from J, the junction contained 11 bases not matched to a gene. Germline V gene data show CDR1 as LGHNA and CDR2 as YSLEER. The CDR3 covers 16 residues. The CDR3 protein is CASSLYPRTSVYEQYF. The CDR3 DNA reads as TGCGCCAGCAGCCTTTATCCCCGGACTAGCGTTTACGAGCAGTACTTC.

The chain employs TRBV27 and TRBJ1-1; D remains unclear. The CDR3 consists of 15 residues. From germline, CDR1 is MNHEY and CDR2 SMNVEV (reference sequence). V lost 5 bases and J lost 4, with 17 bases in between. CDR3 amino acids: CASSPIELSVTEAFF. The CDR3 nucleotides read TGTGCCAGCAGTCCAATAGAATTAAGCGTCACTGAAGCTTTCTTT.

The V gene is TRBV30, the J gene TRBJ2-1; weak D call: TRBD2 (6 bases). The CDR3 totals 15 residues. CDR1 is GTSNPN, CDR2 SVGIG, per germline (reference sequence). The V end was cut by 1 base, the J end by 5 bases, with 15 bases between. Here the CDR3 reads CAWSGLGTENNEQFF. CDR3 DNA: TGTGCCTGGAGTGGCTTGGGGACTGAAAACAATGAGCAGTTCTTC.

A few counts support this clonotype. The chain is built from TRBV24-1 and TRBJ2-1; no reliable D call. CDR1 and CDR2 (germline): KGHDR, SFDVKD. The CDR3 runs to 13 residues. Deletions cut 7 bases from V and 4 bases from J, with 10 bases between. The CDR3 loop is CATRDGGYNEQFF. The CDR3 DNA reads TGTGCCACCAGAGATGGCGGTTACAATGAGCAGTTCTTC.

The gene calls are TRBV19 and TRBJ2-1; the match to TRBD2 covers 10 bases. The V segment lost 3 bases and the J segment 9 bases; nucleotides outside the gene matches: 8. From germline, CDR1 is LNHDA and CDR2 SQIVND (reference sequence). This CDR3 is built from 15 residues. CDR3 coding DNA: TGTGCCAGTAGTATGTCCGCTAGCGGGAGCCCTGAGCAGTTCTTC. Protein product: CASSMSASGSPEQFF.